This T cell receptor (beta chain) was captured by sequencing in a study of T cell repertoires in cytomegalovirus infection. V lost 1 base to trimming and J lost 0 bases; unmatched junction nucleotides: 8. The CDR3 loop spans 18 amino acids. Germline V gene lookup returns CDR1 SGHTA and CDR2 FQGNSA. MiXCR was run by TCRdb on the reads, yielding one entry per CDR3 protein. The sample holds about 830,000 distinct CDR3 sequences, 32% seen once. In this sample, this clonotype turned up many times. Its antigen is unknown. Here the sequenced sample was cultured CD8+ T cells from PBMCs, taken from culture after CMV antigen stimulation. This sequence joins TRBV7-2 and TRBJ1-3, with 8 bases lining up with TRBD1. The TCR comes from a human donor in good health (CMV status not recorded). Some clones in this sample may be carry-over from other donors' samples. In DNA, the CDR3 is TGTGCCAGCAGCTTAGTCTCGGGACAGGCCTTCTCTGGAAACACCATATATTTT. Its translation: CASSLVSGQAFSGNTIYF.